These 9 T cell receptor beta chains originate from one sample sequenced in a study of tumor and adjacent non-tumor tissue in lung cancer. No cell sorting was done before RNA was extracted from the tissue. The normal lung tissue was taken more than 3 cm from the tumor edge. Three rounds of nested PCR, following a modified ARM-PCR protocol, produced the TCRbeta library. TCRdb re-called the multiplex PCR reads through MiXCR, storing one row per CDR3 protein. The sample shows about 48,000 distinct CDR3 sequences, less than 70% of them seen only once. Sequencing input: distant non-tumor lung tissue. The receptor set was obtained from a woman in her 70s with non-small cell lung cancer.

This clonotype was seen only a few times. One end of the junction fails to match germline, which may point to a read error. The chain uses TRBV28 and TRBJ1-1; a possible D gene is TRBD1 (5 bases). The germline CDR1 and CDR2 sequences are MDHEN and SYDVKM. This CDR3 region has 15 residues. CDR3 loop: CANSAPGEGNTEAFF. The CDR3 DNA sequence: TGTGCCAACAGTGCCCCGGGGGAAGGGAACACTGAAGCTTTCTTT.

Remarks on this clonotype: Just one base apart from a much larger clone, this may be a read error. The chain is built from TRBV21-1 and TRBJ2-5. TRBV21-1 is a known pseudogene. This CDR3 spans 13 amino acids. CDR3 loop: CVSSKVNYETQYF. The CDR3 DNA follows: TGTGTCAGCAGCAAAGTTAATTATGAGACCCAGTACTTC.

Concerning this clonotype itself: Just one base apart from a much larger clone, this may be a read error. The V gene is TRBV2, the J gene TRBJ2-7; TRBD2 matches at 7 bases. With V trimmed by 8 bases and J by 2 bases, 9 bases remained unmatched. CDR3 length: 14 amino acids. Germline V gives CDR1 SNHLY, CDR2 FYNNEI. As DNA, the CDR3 is TGTGCCAGCGGTACGGGACTATCACCCTACGAGCAGTACTTC. It translates to CASGTGLSPYEQYF.

V usage is TRBV11-1 and J usage is TRBJ1-2; D gene unclear. Looked up from germline, CDR1 is SGHAT and CDR2 is FQDESV (reference sequence). With 6 bases removed from V and 10 bases from J, the gap between germline ends came to 21 bases. The CDR3 runs 14 residues. The CDR3 DNA is TGTGCCAGCAGTCATTCGGGAGTTGGCTTTCCCTACACCTTC. It specifies CASSHSGVGFPYTF.

Only a few counts were recorded for this clonotype. The junction departs from the called germline gene at one end, perhaps through a read error. The chain is built from TRBV11-1 and TRBJ1-2; D is uncertain. Germline CDR1 and CDR2: SGHAT and FQDESV (reference sequence). The CDR3 covers 14 residues. The DNA of the CDR3 is TGTGCCAGCAGCCATTCGGGAGTTGGCTGTGGCTATACCTTC. Translated, it gives CASSHSGVGCGYTF.

The chain employs TRBV28 and TRBJ2-2; no clear D. Trimming removed 4 bases from V and 2 bases from J, with 11 bases in between. CDR3 length: 15 amino acids. Germline V gene sequence: CDR1 MDHEN, CDR2 SYDVKM. CDR3 loop: CASSSHTTNTGELFF. The CDR3, as DNA: TGTGCCAGCAGTTCACATACCACTAACACCGGGGAGCTGTTTTTT.

To note about this clonotype: It is likely a read error, because the conserved phenylalanine at the end of the CDR3 is missing. This rearrangement joins TRBV5-1 to TRBJ1-4; D unresolved. The V end was cut by 4 bases, the J end by 5 bases, with 15 bases between. Germline CDR1 and CDR2: SGHRS and YFSETQ. The CDR3 has 15 amino acids. CDR3 region: CASSIVASTNEKLFS. CDR3 in DNA: TGCGCCAGCAGCATCGTCGCCTCTACGAATGAAAAACTGTTTTCT.

Remarks on this clonotype: This may be a read error: a much more frequent sequence differs by one nucleotide. This chain uses TRBV12-3 or TRBV12-4 with TRBJ2-7, with D perhaps TRBD1 (5 bases). V lost 1 base to trimming and J lost 2 bases, with 9 bases between them. The CDR3 loop spans 14 amino acids. The CDR3 protein is CASSLGKGPYEQYF. In nucleotides, the CDR3 is TGTGCCAGCAGTTTAGGGAAGGGGCCCTACGAGCAGTACTTC.

This clonotype was detected a few times. The rearrangement uses TRBV30 and TRBJ2-5; perhaps D is TRBD1 or TRBD2 (5 bases each). Trimming removed 3 bases at V and 0 bases at J, with 8 bases between. There are 13 residues in the CDR3. CDR1 is GTSNPN and CDR2 is SVGIG in the germline V gene (reference sequence). The chain's CDR3 is CAWRRGHQETQYF. CDR3 coding DNA: TGTGCCTGGAGACGGGGCCACCAAGAGACCCAGTACTTC.